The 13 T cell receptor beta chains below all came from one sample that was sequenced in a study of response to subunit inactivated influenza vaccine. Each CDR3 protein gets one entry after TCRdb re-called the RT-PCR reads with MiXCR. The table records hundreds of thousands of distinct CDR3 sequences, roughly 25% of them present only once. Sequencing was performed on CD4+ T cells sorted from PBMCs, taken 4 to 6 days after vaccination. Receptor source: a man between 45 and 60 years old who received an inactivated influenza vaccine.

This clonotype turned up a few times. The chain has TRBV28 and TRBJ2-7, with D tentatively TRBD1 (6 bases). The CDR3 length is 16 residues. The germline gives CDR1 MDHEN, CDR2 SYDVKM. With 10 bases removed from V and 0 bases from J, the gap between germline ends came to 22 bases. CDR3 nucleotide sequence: TGTGCCACCAAGAGGGGGTCCACAGGGAGCTCCTACGAGCAGTACTTC. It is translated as CATKRGSTGSSYEQYF.

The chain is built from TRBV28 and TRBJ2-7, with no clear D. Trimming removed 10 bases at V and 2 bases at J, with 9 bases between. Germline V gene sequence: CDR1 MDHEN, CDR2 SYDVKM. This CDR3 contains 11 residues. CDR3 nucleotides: TGTGCCACCGAAACCCCCTACGAGCAGTACTTC. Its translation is CATETPYEQYF.

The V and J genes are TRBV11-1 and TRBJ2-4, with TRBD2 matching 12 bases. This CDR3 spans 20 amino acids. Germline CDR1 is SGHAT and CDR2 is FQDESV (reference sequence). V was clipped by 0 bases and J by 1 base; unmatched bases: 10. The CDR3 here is CASSLARLAGVGGAKNIQYF. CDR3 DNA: TGTGCCAGCAGCTTAGCTCGACTAGCGGGGGTTGGCGGCGCCAAAAACATTCAGTACTTC.

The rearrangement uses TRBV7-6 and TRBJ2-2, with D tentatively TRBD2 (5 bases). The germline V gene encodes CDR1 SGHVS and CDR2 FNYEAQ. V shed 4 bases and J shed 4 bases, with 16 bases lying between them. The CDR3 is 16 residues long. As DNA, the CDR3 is TGTGCCAGCAGCTCCCCCACTAGTCCCGGCACCGGGGAGCTGTTTTTT. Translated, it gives CASSSPTSPGTGELFF.

CDR3 amino acids: CASSDPGLAGGGATDTQYF. The CDR3 nucleotides read TGTGCCAGCAGCGACCCGGGACTAGCGGGAGGAGGAGCCACAGATACGCAGTATTTT. The chain has TRBV3-1 and TRBJ2-3, with 15 bases lining up with TRBD2. The CDR3 covers 19 residues. With V trimmed by 5 bases and J by 2 bases, 11 bases remained unmatched. Germline V gives CDR1 LGHDT, CDR2 YNNKEL (reference sequence).

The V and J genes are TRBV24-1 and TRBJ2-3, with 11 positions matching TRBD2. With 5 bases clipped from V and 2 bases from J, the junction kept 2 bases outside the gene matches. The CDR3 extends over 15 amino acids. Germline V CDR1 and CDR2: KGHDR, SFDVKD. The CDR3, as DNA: TGTGCCACCAGTGTGGGACTAGCGGACACAGATACGCAGTATTTT. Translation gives CATSVGLADTDTQYF.

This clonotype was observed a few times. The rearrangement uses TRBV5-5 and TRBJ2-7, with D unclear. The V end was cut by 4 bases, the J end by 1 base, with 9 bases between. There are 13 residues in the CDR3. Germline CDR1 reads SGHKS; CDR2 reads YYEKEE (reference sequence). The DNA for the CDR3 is TGTGCCAGCAGCGTCCACCCTTCCTACGAGCAGTACTTC. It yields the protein CASSVHPSYEQYF.

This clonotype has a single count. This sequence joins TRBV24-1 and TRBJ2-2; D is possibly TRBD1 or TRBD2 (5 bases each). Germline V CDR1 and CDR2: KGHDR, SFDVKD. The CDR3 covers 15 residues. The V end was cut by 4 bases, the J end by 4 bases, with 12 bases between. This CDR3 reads CATSEPGRSTGELFF. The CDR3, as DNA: TGTGCCACCAGTGAGCCGGGACGAAGCACCGGGGAGCTGTTTTTT.

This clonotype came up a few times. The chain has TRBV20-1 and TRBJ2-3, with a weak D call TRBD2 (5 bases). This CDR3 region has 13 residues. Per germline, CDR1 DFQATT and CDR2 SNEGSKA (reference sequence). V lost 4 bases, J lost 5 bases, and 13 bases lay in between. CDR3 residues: CSAMDGVLDTQYF. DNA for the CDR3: TGCAGTGCTATGGACGGGGTCTTAGATACGCAGTATTTT.

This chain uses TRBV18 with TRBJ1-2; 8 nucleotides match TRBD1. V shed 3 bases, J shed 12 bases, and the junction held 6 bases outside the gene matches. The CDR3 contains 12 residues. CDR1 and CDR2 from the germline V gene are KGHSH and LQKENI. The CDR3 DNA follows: TGTGCCAGCTCACCGACAGGGGATGGGAACACCTTC. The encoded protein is CASSPTGDGNTF.

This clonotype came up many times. The CDR3 loop reads CASSRTSTDTQYF. The CDR3 bases are TGTGCCAGCAGCAGGACTAGCACAGATACGCAGTATTTT. The chain joins TRBV28 to TRBJ2-3; D perhaps matches TRBD2 (5 bases). The CDR3 covers 13 residues. Germline V CDR1 and CDR2: MDHEN, SYDVKM. The germline V and J ends were trimmed by 6 bases and 0 bases, with 7 bases remaining between them. The variable domain in full, completed from reference TRBV28 and TRBJ2-3, reads DVKVTQSSRYLVKRTGEKVFLECVQDMDHENMFWYRQDPGLGLRLIYFSYDVKMKEKGDIPEGYSVSREKKERFSLILESASTNQTSMYLCASSRTSTDTQYFGPGTRLTVL.

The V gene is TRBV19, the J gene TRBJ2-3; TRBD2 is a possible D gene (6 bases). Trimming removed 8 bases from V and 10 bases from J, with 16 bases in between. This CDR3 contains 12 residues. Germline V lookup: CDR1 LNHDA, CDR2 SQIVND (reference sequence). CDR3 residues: CASAPEGGAQYF. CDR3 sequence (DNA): TGTGCCAGTGCCCCAGAGGGAGGAGCGCAGTATTTT.

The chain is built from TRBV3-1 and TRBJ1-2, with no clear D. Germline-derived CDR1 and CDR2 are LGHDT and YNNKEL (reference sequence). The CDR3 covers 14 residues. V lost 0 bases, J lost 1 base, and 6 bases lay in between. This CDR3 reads CASSQDMSNYGYTF. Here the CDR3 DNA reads TGTGCCAGCAGCCAAGACATGAGTAACTATGGCTACACCTTC.